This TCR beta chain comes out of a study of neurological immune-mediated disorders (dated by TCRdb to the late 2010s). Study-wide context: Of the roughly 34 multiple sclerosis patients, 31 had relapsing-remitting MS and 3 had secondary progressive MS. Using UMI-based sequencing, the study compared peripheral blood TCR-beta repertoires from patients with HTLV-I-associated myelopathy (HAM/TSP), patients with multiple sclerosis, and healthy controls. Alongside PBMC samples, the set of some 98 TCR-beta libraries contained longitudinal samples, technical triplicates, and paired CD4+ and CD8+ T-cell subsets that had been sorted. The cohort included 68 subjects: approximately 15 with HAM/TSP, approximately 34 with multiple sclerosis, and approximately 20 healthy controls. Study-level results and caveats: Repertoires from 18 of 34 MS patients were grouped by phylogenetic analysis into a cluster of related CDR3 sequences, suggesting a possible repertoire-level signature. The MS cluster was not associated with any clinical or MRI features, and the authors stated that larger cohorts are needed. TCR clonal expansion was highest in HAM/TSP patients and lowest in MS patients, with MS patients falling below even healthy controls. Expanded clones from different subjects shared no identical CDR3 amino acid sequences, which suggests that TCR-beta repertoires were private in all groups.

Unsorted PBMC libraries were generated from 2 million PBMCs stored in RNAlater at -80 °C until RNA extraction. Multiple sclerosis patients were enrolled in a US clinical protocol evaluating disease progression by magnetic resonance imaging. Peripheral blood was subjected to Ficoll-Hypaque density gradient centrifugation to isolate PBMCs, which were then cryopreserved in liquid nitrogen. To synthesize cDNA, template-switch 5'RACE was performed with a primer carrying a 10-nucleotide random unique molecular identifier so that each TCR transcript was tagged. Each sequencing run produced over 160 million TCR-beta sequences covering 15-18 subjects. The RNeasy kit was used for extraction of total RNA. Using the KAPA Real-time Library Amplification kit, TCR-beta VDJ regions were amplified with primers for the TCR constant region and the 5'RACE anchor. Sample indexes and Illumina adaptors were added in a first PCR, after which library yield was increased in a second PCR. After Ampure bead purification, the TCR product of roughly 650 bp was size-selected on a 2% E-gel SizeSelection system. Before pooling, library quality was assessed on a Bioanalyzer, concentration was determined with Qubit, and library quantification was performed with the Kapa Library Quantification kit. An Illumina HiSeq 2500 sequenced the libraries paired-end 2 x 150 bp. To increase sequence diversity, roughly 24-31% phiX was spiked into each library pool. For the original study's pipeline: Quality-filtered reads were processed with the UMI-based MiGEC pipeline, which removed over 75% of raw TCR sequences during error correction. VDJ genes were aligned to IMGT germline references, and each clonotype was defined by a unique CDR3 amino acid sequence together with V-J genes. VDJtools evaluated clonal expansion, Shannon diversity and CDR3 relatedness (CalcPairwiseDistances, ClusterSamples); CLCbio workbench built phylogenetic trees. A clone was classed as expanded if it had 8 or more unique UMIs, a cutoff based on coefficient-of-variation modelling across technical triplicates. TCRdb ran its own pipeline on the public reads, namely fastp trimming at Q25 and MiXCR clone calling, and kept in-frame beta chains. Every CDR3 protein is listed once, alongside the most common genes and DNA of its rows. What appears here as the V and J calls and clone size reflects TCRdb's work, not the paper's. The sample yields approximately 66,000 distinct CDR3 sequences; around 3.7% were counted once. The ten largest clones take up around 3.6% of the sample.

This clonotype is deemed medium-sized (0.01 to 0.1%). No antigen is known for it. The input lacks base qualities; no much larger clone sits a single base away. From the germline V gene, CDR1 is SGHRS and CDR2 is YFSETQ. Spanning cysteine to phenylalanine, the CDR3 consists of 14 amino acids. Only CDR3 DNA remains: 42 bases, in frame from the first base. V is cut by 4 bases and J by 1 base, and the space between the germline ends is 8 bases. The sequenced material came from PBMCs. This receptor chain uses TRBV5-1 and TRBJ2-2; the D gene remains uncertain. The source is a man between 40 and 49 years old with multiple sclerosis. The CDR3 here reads CASSGALNTGELFF. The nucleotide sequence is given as TGCGCCAGCAGCGGCGCTTTGAACACCGGGGAGCTGTTTTTT.